This T cell receptor (beta chain) emerged from a study of cytomegalovirus exposure and HLA in healthy donors. Whole-study context: Unique TCR beta sequences numbering about 100 million came from about 179 million T cells in an earlier analysis. Roughly 80 million unique TCRs from HLA-typed donors made up an early data release. Findings and limits, study-wide: Productive rates of about 87% or about 30% were seen for most TCR beta V segments in an earlier analysis.

The PCR employed 60 Vbeta primers together with 13 Jbeta primers. Original processing notes: An analysis that came later counted 70 million to 100 million unique TCR beta chains, 10 million to 11 million shared. Profiling relied on immunoSEQ multiplex PCR, and the TCRdb table lists in-frame clones only, not all of them. That table gives V, J and clone size, and the DNA gave D and trimming. The sample includes roughly 36,000 clones, 80% of them seen just once. A single count supports this clone. Its antigen remains unknown. This TCR was sampled from a male donor in good health and CMV-seronegative. Sequences were obtained from PBMCs.

The CDR3 region is CSVATGGNSPLHF. In DNA form, the CDR3 reads TGCAGCGTTGCCACAGGAGGGAATTCACCCCTCCACTTT. The chain is built from TRBV29-1 and TRBJ1-6, with a tentative D call TRBD1 (5 bases). Trimming took 4 bases from V and 7 from J, leaving 11 bases between them. This CDR3 comprises 13 residues. The germline V gene encodes CDR1 SQVTM and CDR2 ANQGSEA. The full variable domain, in which reference TRBV29-1 and TRBJ1-6 provide the parts outside the CDR3, is SAVISQKPSRDICQRGTSLTIQCQVDSQVTMMFWYRQQPGQSLTLIATANQGSEATYESGFVIDKFPISRPNLTFSTLTVSNMSPEDSSIYLCSVATGGNSPLHFGNGTRLTVT.